These 8 T cell receptor beta chains were sequenced from one sample in a study of T cells in Graves' hyperthyroidism and ophthalmopathy. Authors of the study amplified TCR beta CDR3 regions from RNA transcripts. The primer set for the first-round RT-PCR of the TCR CDR3 was HTBI. TCRdb used MiXCR to reprocess the multiplex PCR reads, holding one entry per CDR3 protein. The profile shows roughly 330,000 distinct CDR3 sequences, approximately 17% of them singletons. Input material: blood. Receptor source: a man in his thirties or forties with Graves' hyperthyroidism.

This clonotype was observed a few times. DNA for the CDR3: TGCGCCAGCAGCTTGGCTGGTCCCTCTGGCTACACCTTC. It yields the protein CASSLAGPSGYTF. This chain connects TRBV5-1 to TRBJ1-2, with unresolved D. The CDR3 has 13 residues. Looked up from germline, CDR1 is SGHRS and CDR2 is YFSETQ. The V end was cut by 0 bases, the J end by 7 bases, with 10 bases between.

This clonotype has a count of ten or more. CDR3 residues: CASSGRRRSDTQYF. In DNA, the CDR3 is TGTGCCAGCTCCGGGAGGAGAAGGTCAGATACGCAGTATTTT. The gene calls are TRBV7-2 and TRBJ2-3, with TRBD2 matching 7 bases. The CDR3 consists of 14 residues. Germline V gene sequence: CDR1 SGHTA, CDR2 FQGNSA. V was clipped by 8 bases and J by 4 bases; unmatched bases: 9.

In this sample, this clonotype turned up many times. This chain uses TRBV6-6 with TRBJ2-7, with D perhaps TRBD1 (6 bases). Trimming left V 0 bases short and J 5 bases short, with 14 bases between. The germline gives CDR1 MNHNY, CDR2 SVGAGI (reference sequence). CDR3 size: 15 residues. The CDR3 sequence is CASSYSYREDDEQYF. DNA for the CDR3: TGTGCCAGCAGTTACTCATACAGGGAAGATGACGAGCAGTACTTC.

This clonotype was observed at least ten times. This rearrangement joins TRBV2 to TRBJ2-5; D remains ambiguous. The CDR3 runs to 13 residues. V was pared by 8 bases and J by 2 bases, with 12 bases between. Per germline, CDR1 SNHLY and CDR2 FYNNEI. This chain's CDR3 is CASSLSWQETQYF. The CDR3, as DNA: TGTGCCAGCTCGCTTAGTTGGCAAGAGACCCAGTACTTC.

This chain links TRBV20-1 with TRBJ2-7; D is perhaps TRBD1 or TRBD2 (6 bases each). V was clipped by 5 bases and J by 6 bases, with 17 bases between them. CDR1 is DFQATT, CDR2 SNEGSKA, per germline (reference sequence). This CDR3 region has 13 residues. The CDR3 DNA is TGCAGTGCTCAGGACAGCGGGTCGTCCGAGCAGTACTTC. This codes for CSAQDSGSSEQYF.

The chain links TRBV12-3 or TRBV12-4 to TRBJ1-2, with D possibly TRBD1 on 5 matching bases. This CDR3 spans 14 amino acids. The ends were cut back, 3 bases at V and 7 bases at J, with 15 bases in the middle. The CDR3: CASSFSPGYGGYTF. CDR3 coding DNA: TGTGCCAGCAGTTTTTCCCCAGGGTACGGTGGCTACACCTTC.

Ten or more counts support this clonotype. The V call is TRBV30, the J call TRBJ2-1; D possibly uses TRBD1 or TRBD2 (5 bases each). Per the germline V gene, CDR1 is GTSNPN and CDR2 is SVGIG (reference sequence). The CDR3 has 15 amino acids. V was clipped by 5 bases and J by 7 bases, with 21 bases between them. CDR3 sequence: CAWGLGALGQNEQFF. The DNA for the CDR3 is TGTGCCTGGGGGCTCGGGGCCTTAGGTCAAAATGAGCAGTTCTTC. The whole variable domain, filled in from reference TRBV30 and TRBJ2-1, reads SQTIHQWPATLVQPVGSPLSLECTVEGTSNPNLYWYRQAAGRGLQLLFYSVGIGQISSEVPQNLSASRPQDRQFILSSKKLLLSDSGFYLCAWGLGALGQNEQFFGPGTRLTVL.

This clonotype was detected ten times or more. The chain uses TRBV3-1 and TRBJ2-3, with TRBD1 identical over 7 bases. Germline CDR1 and CDR2: LGHDT and YNNKEL (reference sequence). The V gene end was trimmed by 4 bases and the J gene end by 3 bases; junction bases not matched to a gene: 10. The CDR3 runs to 16 residues. The CDR3 sequence is CASSPRHRGGTDTQYF. As DNA, the CDR3 is TGTGCCAGCAGCCCCCGACACAGGGGCGGGACAGATACGCAGTATTTT.